This is a list of T cell receptor beta chains from one sample in a study of T-cell reconstitution after alpha-beta-depleted transplantation in children. One entry per CDR3 protein, called by TCRdb with MiXCR from the PCR reads. The profile shows about 440,000 distinct CDR3 sequences, around two fifths of them singletons. The starting material was PBMCs, obtained before TCRalphabeta/CD19-depleted stem cell transplant. The receptors stem from a girl aged 2 to 10 with aplastic anemia, due to receive a stem cell transplant. Each CDR3 is given with its conserved first and last residue. D genes are given only for firm matches. The size field is filled for only some rows; it gives once, few, many or a size class.

j_call v_call clone_size d_call cdr3_nt cdr3_aa
TRBJ2-7 TRBV12-3/TRBV12-4 many - TGTGCCAGCAGTGGCTCTGGAACCTACGAGCAGTACTTC CASSGSGTYEQYF
TRBJ2-6 TRBV20-1 - - TGCAGTGGGGCATTGTTTAGCTCTGGGGCCAACGTCCTGACTTTC CSGALFSSGANVLTF
TRBJ1-3 TRBV6-1 many - TGTGCCAGCAGTGGAGTGAGCGACGGCTCTGGAAACACCATATATTTT CASSGVSDGSGNTIYF
TRBJ1-6 TRBV12-3/TRBV12-4 many - TGTGCCAGCAGTTTAGAAAGTTATAATTCACCCCTCCACTTT CASSLESYNSPLHF
TRBJ1-5 TRBV20-1 - - TGCAGTGCTGAGGGGGAAAGGGGGCAGCCCCAGCATTTT CSAEGERGQPQHF
TRBJ1-4 TRBV12-3/TRBV12-4 many - TGTGCCAGCAGTCTTGGTTGGGAGTGGGGGGGGGCTGATGAAAAACTGTTTTTT CASSLGWEWGGADEKLFF
TRBJ2-7 TRBV4-3 few - TGCGCCAGCAGCCGGGGCAGTGACTACGAGCAGTACTTC CASSRGSDYEQYF
TRBJ1-6 TRBV7-9 - - TGTGCCAGCAGCCGGGGCAGAAGCGGTTTAAATTCACCCCTCCACTTT CASSRGRSGLNSPLHF
TRBJ2-1 TRBV15 many TRBD2 TGTGCCACCAGCGGTTCTGGACTAGCGGGAACGAAGGATGAGCAGTTCTTC CATSGSGLAGTKDEQFF
TRBJ2-7 TRBV20-1 - TRBD2 TGCAGTGCTAGCGCTAGCGGGGGGTACGAGCAGTACTTC CSASASGGYEQYF
TRBJ2-1 TRBV15 many TRBD2 TGTGCCACCAGCAGAGATCTGGGAGGGACTTCGACCTACAATGAGCAGTTCTTC CATSRDLGGTSTYNEQFF